In this sample, the clone carrying this T cell receptor beta chain turned up a few times. Its antigen is not identified. The PCR made use of 60 Vbeta and 13 Jbeta primers. The table came from immunoSEQ multiplex PCR; TCRdb's copy has only in-frame clones and leaves some out. In the table there are 65,000 to 95,000 clones, over 70% of which are singletons. The CDR3 extends over 11 amino acids. Germline V gene lookup returns CDR1 MNHEY and CDR2 SMNVEV (reference sequence). V was pared by 6 bases and J by 4 bases, with 7 bases between. The record originates from a study of cytomegalovirus exposure and HLA in healthy donors. Study-level findings and limits: One later analysis reportedly identified an Asian-associated ancestry cluster that showed fewer N-insertions than the roughly 640-donor mean. Accurate prediction of most subjects' HLA-A and HLA-B alleles from TCR beta sequences was reported. A previous analysis found most TCR beta V segments productive roughly 87% or roughly 30% of the time. Sequencing likely generated an artifact that appeared as a cluster of highly shared sequence variants.

This clonotype was sampled from a man aged 65 to 79 in good health and CMV-seronegative. Sequenced input: PBMCs. The V gene is TRBV27, the J gene TRBJ2-7; a possible D gene is TRBD2 (5 bases). The CDR3 spells CASSPGYEQYF. The CDR3 DNA is TGTGCCAGCAGCCCGGGGTACGAGCAGTACTTC.